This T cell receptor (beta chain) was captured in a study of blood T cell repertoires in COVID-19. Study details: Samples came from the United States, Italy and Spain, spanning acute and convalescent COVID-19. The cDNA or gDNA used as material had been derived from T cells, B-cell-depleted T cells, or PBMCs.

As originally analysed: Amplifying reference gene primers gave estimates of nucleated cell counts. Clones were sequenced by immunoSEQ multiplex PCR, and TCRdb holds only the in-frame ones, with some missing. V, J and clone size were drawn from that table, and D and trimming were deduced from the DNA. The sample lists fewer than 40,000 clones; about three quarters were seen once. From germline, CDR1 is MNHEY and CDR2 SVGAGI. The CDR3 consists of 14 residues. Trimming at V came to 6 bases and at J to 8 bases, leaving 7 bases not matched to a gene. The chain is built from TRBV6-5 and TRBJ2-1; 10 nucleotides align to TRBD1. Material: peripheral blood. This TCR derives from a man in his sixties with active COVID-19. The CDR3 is CASRWGQGFDEQFF. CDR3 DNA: TGTGCCAGCAGGTGGGGACAGGGGTTCGATGAGCAGTTCTTC.